Listed here are 8 T cell receptor beta chains from one sample, sequenced in a study of CD8 T cells in ankylosing spondylitis. A single record per CDR3 protein comes from TCRdb applying MiXCR to the 5' RACE reads. The table has around 250,000 distinct CDR3 sequences, around 10% seen once. The specimen sequenced was blood, either unsorted or a sorted T cell fraction (not recorded which). Receptors were obtained from a male donor with ankylosing spondylitis or in good health (not recorded which).

This clonotype was detected many times. CDR3 amino acids: CASSSAGTVETQYF. Here the CDR3 DNA reads TGCGCCAGCAGCTCGGCAGGGACAGTCGAGACCCAGTACTTC. The J gene is TRBJ2-5, the V gene TRBV5-1; 7 nucleotides align to TRBD1. The CDR3 length is 14 residues. J lost 5 bases, V lost 3 bases, and 7 bases had no gene match. CDR1 and CDR2 from the germline V gene are SGHRS and YFSETQ.

The sample holds many counts of this clonotype. The genes are TRBV5-1 and TRBJ2-2; a weak D match, TRBD1 (5 bases). V was pared by 4 bases and J by 2 bases, with 12 bases between. Germline-derived CDR1 and CDR2 are SGHRS and YFSETQ. The length of the CDR3 is 15 residues. CDR3 in DNA: TGCGCCAGCAGCCCTTGGCAGGGAAACACCGGGGAGCTGTTTTTT. Residues: CASSPWQGNTGELFF. The full variable domain, its missing parts supplied by reference TRBV5-1 and TRBJ2-2, is KAGVTQTPRYLIKTRGQQVTLSCSPISGHRSVSWYQQTPGQGLQFLFEYFSETQRNKGNFPGRFSGRQFSNSRSEMNVSTLELGDSALYLCASSPWQGNTGELFFGEGSRLTVL.

This clonotype was seen many times. This rearrangement joins TRBV6-1 to TRBJ2-4, with unresolved D. CDR1 is MNHNS and CDR2 is SASEGT in the germline V gene. The CDR3 spans 13 residues. V was pared by 5 bases and J by 8 bases, with 13 bases between. Here the CDR3 DNA reads TGTGCCAGCAGTCCAGCCCCTAGGGACATTCAGTACTTC. Its translation: CASSPAPRDIQYF.

At least ten counts were recorded for this clonotype. The V gene is TRBV15, the J gene TRBJ2-1; TRBD2 matches at 10 bases. The germline CDR1 and CDR2 sequences are LNHNV and YYDKDF (reference sequence). The CDR3 consists of 20 residues. V dropped 0 bases and J dropped 10; count of bases not matched to a gene: 21. CDR3 amino acids: CATSRDRSGRAGAVGLEQFF. As DNA, the CDR3 is TGTGCCACCAGCAGAGATAGGAGCGGGAGGGCCGGTGCCGTAGGGTTAGAGCAGTTCTTC.

There are many counts of this clonotype. The J gene is TRBJ2-1, the V gene TRBV10-1, with no clear D. Germline lookup yields CDR1 WNHNN and CDR2 SYGVQD (reference sequence). Between the trimmed V and J ends, which lost 10 bases and 3 bases, there was a span of 13 bases. The CDR3 length is 13 residues. The CDR3 DNA is TGCGCCACCCTGGCGAGAGTCTACAATGAGCAGTTCTTC. It is translated as CATLARVYNEQFF.

This clonotype has more than one count but fewer than ten. The V gene is TRBV5-1, the J gene TRBJ2-5; D is perhaps TRBD2 (6 bases). The CDR3 is 12 residues long. CDR1 and CDR2 from the germline V gene are SGHRS and YFSETQ. V lost 4 bases and J 13 bases, leaving 17 bases between the germline ends. The CDR3 loop reads CASSAVAEAPYF. CDR3 in DNA: TGCGCCAGCAGCGCGGTAGCGGAGGCCCCGTACTTC. Together with reference TRBV5-1 and TRBJ2-5, the CDR3 gives the full variable domain: KAGVTQTPRYLIKTRGQQVTLSCSPISGHRSVSWYQQTPGQGLQFLFEYFSETQRNKGNFPGRFSGRQFSNSRSEMNVSTLELGDSALYLCASSAVAEAPYFGPGTRLLVL.

The chain combines TRBV25-1 with TRBJ2-3; the match to TRBD1 covers 9 bases. The germline V gene encodes CDR1 MGHDK and CDR2 SYGVNS. V shed 4 bases, J shed 2 bases, and the junction held 10 bases outside the gene matches. The CDR3 runs to 17 residues. The CDR3 DNA reads as TGTGCCAGCAGTGGACCAGCGGACAGGGGCCCCACAGATACGCAGTATTTT. It codes for CASSGPADRGPTDTQYF.

The V call is TRBV20-1, the J call TRBJ1-1, with a weak D call TRBD1 (5 bases). Germline V gene data show CDR1 as DFQATT and CDR2 as SNEGSKA (reference sequence). Trimming removed 0 bases at V and 10 bases at J, with 18 bases between. The CDR3 totals 14 residues. The CDR3 reads CSARDPQGYGVAFF. As DNA, the CDR3 is TGCAGTGCTAGAGATCCGCAGGGATACGGTGTAGCTTTCTTT.